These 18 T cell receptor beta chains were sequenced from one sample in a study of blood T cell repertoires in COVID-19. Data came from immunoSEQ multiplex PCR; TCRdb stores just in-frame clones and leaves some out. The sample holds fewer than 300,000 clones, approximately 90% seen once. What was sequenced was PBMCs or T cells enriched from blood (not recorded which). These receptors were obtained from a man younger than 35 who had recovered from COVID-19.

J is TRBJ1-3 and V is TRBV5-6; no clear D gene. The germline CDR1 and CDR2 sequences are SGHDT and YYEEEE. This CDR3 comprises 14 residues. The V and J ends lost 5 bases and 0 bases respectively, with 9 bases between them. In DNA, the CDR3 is TGTGCCAGCAGTCAAGAGGTCTCTGGAAACACCATATATTTT. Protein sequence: CASSQEVSGNTIYF.

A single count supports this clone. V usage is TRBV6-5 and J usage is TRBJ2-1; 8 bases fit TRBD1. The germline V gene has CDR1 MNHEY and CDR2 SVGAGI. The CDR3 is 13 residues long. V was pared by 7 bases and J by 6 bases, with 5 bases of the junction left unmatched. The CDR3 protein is CASTETGANEQFF. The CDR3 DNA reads TGTGCCAGCACCGAGACAGGGGCCAATGAGCAGTTCTTC.

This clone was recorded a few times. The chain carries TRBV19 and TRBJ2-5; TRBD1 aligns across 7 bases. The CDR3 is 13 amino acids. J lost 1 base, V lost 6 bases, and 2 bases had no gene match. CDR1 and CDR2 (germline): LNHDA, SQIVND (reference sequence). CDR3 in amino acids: CASRNRGQETQYF. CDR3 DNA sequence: TGTGCCAGTAGGAACAGGGGCCAAGAGACCCAGTACTTC.

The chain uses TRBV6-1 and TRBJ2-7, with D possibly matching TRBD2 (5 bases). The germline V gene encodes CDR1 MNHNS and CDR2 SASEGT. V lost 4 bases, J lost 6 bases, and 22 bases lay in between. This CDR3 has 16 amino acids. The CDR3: CASSGRSQGFPGEQYF. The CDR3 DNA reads TGTGCCAGCAGTGGGAGGTCGCAAGGGTTCCCCGGCGAGCAGTACTTC.

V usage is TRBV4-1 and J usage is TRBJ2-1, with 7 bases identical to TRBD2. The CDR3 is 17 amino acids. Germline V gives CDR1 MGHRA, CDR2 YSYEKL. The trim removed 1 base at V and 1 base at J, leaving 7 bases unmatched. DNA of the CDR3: TGCGCCAGCAGCCAAGCCCTCCAGCGGGAATCCTACAATGAGCAGTTCTTC. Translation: CASSQALQRESYNEQFF.

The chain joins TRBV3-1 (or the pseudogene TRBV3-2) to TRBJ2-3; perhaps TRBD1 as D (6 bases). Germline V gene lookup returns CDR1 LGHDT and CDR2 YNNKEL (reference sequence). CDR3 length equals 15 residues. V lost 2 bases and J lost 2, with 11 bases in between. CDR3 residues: CASSQRTEITDTQYF. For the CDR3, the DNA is TGTGCCAGCAGCCAACGGACAGAAATCACAGATACGCAGTATTTT.

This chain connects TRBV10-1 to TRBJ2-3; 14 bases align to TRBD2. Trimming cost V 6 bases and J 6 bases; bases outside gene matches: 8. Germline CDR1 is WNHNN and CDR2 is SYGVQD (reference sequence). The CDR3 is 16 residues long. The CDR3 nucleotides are TGCGCCAGCAGCCCGGGACTAGCGGGAGATGGGGATACGCAGTATTTT. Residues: CASSPGLAGDGDTQYF.

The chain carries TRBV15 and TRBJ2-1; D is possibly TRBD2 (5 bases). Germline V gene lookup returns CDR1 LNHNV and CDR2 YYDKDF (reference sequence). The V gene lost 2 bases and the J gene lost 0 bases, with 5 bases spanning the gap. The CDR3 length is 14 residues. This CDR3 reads CATSRLASYNEQFF. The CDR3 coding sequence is TGTGCCACCAGCAGACTAGCCTCCTACAATGAGCAGTTCTTC.

The CDR3 protein is CASSQAVLLAGAWYNEQFF. CDR3 bases: TGCGCCAGCAGCCAAGCTGTTCTTTTAGCGGGGGCTTGGTACAATGAGCAGTTCTTC. This chain links TRBV4-1 with TRBJ2-1; 9 positions agree with TRBD2. Looked up from germline, CDR1 is MGHRA and CDR2 is YSYEKL. The CDR3 has 19 amino acids. With V trimmed by 1 base and J by 4 bases, 14 bases remained unmatched.

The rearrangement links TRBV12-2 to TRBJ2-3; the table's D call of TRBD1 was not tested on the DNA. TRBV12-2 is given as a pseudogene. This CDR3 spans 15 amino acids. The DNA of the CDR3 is TGTGCAAGTCGCTTAGGAGGGGGAGCGATAGATACGCAGTATTTT. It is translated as CASRLGGGAIDTQYF.

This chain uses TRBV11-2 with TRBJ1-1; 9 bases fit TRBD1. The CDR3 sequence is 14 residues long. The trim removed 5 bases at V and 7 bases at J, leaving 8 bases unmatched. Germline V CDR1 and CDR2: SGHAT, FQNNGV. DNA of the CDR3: TGTGCCAGCAGCCCGGGACAGGGAAGGATTGAAGCTTTCTTT. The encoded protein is CASSPGQGRIEAFF.

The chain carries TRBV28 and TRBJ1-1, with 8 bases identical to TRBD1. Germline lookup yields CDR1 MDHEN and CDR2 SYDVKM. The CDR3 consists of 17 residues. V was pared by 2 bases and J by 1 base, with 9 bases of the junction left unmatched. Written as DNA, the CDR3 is TGTGCCAGCAGTTTACCCCGGGACAGGTTCACGAACACTGAAGCTTTCTTT. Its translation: CASSLPRDRFTNTEAFF.

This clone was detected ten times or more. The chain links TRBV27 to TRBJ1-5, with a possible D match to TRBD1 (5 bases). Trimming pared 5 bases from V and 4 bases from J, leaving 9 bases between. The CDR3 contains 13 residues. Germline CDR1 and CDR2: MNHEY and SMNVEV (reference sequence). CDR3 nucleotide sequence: TGTGCCAGCAGTGGACAAGATAATCAGCCCCAGCATTTT. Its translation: CASSGQDNQPQHF.

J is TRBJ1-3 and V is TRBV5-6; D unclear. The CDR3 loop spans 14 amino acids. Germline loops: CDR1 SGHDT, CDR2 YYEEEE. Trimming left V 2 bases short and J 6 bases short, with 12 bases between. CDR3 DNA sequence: TGTGCCAGCAGCTTCTGGCCGGGTGAAAACACCATATATTTT. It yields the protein CASSFWPGENTIYF.

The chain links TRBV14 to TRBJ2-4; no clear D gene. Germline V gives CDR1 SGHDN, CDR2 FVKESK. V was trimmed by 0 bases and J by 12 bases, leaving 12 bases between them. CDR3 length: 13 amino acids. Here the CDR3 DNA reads TGTGCCAGCAGCCAAGACTCTCAGCGCAATCAGTACTTC. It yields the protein CASSQDSQRNQYF.

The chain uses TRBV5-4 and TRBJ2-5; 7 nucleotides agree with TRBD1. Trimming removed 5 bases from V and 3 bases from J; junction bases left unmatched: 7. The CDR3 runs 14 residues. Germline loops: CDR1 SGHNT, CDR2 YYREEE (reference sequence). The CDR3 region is CASSRQGVKETQYF. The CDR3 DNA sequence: TGTGCCAGCAGTCGACAGGGCGTTAAAGAGACCCAGTACTTC.

This CDR3 reads CASSFSGGRWTDTQYF. The CDR3 region has the DNA TGTGCCAGCAGTTTCAGCGGGGGGAGGTGGACAGATACGCAGTATTTT. V is TRBV2 and J is TRBJ2-3, with TRBD2 matching 9 bases. CDR3 length: 16 amino acids. The V and J ends lost 5 bases and 3 bases, in that order; junction bases with no gene match: 9. Per the germline V gene, CDR1 is SNHLY and CDR2 is FYNNEI.

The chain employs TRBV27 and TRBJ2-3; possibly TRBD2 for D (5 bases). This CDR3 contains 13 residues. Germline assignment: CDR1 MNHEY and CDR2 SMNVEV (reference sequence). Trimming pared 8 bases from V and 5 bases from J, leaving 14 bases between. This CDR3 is CASAGPEGDTQYF. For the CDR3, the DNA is TGTGCCAGCGCCGGGCCCGAGGGAGATACGCAGTATTTT.